This note documents a single T cell receptor beta chain sequence. In the original analysis: Junction-only sequences produced by ImmunoSEQ had no quality scores, so filtering differed. Measured with immunoSEQ multiplex PCR; TCRdb has only the in-frame clones, and not every one. The V and J calls and clone size are taken from that table; D and trimming were inferred from the DNA. The repertoire holds under 600,000 clones, with approximately 97% as singletons. The germline CDR1 and CDR2 sequences are LNHDA and SQIVND (reference sequence). V lost 3 bases to trimming and J lost 13 bases; unmatched junction nucleotides: 20. This CDR3 contains 17 residues. This sample is drawn from a study of shared clonotypes between healthy human individuals. The study separated CD4+ cells into CD45RA+ naive and CD45RA-negative memory subsets.

Sequenced: naive CD4+ T cells sorted from blood. Sample subset: CD45RA+ positively selected. The sequence was obtained from a woman aged 25 to 39 in good health. The chain recombines TRBV19 with TRBJ2-1, with 8 positions matching TRBD2. The CDR3 spells CASSMAGGLKIPVGQFF. The CDR3, as DNA: TGTGCCAGTAGTATGGCGGGAGGCCTAAAGATACCCGTTGGTCAGTTCTTC.